This T cell receptor beta chain was retrieved from a study of CD8 T cells in Susac syndrome (dated by TCRdb to about 2019). With regard to the full study: Whether CD8+ T cell activation and differentiation in Susac syndrome was antigen driven was tested using repertoire sequencing. The clonality of the CD8+ T cell repertoire was compared across over 10 healthy donors, around 14 Susac syndrome patients and about 16 multiple sclerosis patients. Here is what the overall study found, with its caveats: The TCR sequencing and HLA analysis was acknowledged to have included a relatively small number of individuals.

RNA was extracted using the RNeasy kit, and about 0.5 to 1 ug of the RNA was reverse transcribed with random hexamers. TCR beta CDR3 regions were amplified with the immunoSEQ multiplex PCR assay covering 54 Vbeta and 13 Jbeta segments. To correct PCR amplification bias, a synthetic template baseline was used for both primer optimization and computational correction. Per the authors' processing: Reads were annotated to V, D and J genes according to IMGT and were analyzed with immunoSEQ Analyzer, with only productive sequences retained. Clonality was computed as one minus Shannon entropy normalized by log2 of the number of productive unique sequences. For each patient and control, public and private clones were evaluated among the 100 most prevalent clones. A clone was defined as Susac-specific if it was absent from the healthy and MS cohorts, from some 1,100 published viral clones and from other ImmuneACCESS disease sequences. The raw public data were reprocessed by TCRdb itself: fastp quality trimming at Q25, MiXCR clonotype calling, in-frame beta chains only. When rows share a CDR3 protein, they turn into one entry using the most common DNA and genes. The V and J calls and clone size are TCRdb's, not the authors'. The sample records around 170,000 distinct CDR3 sequences, 85% to 95% of which are singletons. The ten largest clones add up to 0.16% of the sample.

The germline V gene (reference sequence) provides CDR1 LNHNV and CDR2 YYDKDF. V and J are trimmed by 5 bases and 4 bases, and the gene matches miss 10 bases of the junction. Reading from cysteine to phenylalanine, the CDR3 counts 15 amino acids. This entry keeps only the CDR3 DNA: 45 bases, framed from base 1. Peripheral blood CD8+ and CD4+ T cells from healthy donors, Susac syndrome patients and multiple sclerosis patients were profiled using high-throughput TCR beta sequencing. Multiple sclerosis controls were treatment-naive patients with stable or active relapsing-remitting disease fulfilling revised McDonald criteria. Bulk CD8+ and CD4+ T cells were purified by magnetic negative isolation, while CD8+ TEMRA cells were enriched using FACS. Blood was drawn into EDTA tubes, processed within 24 hours, and PBMCs were isolated by density gradient centrifugation. PBMCs intended for TCR sequencing were cryopreserved in liquid nitrogen and were subsequently thawed in a 37 degrees C water bath. Purity of sorted or isolated CD4+, CD8+ and CD8+ TEMRA cells was at least 90%.

Notes on this clonotype: There is no known antigen for this receptor. The sample holds no much larger clone one base away, and base qualities are not on file.

The chain employs TRBV15 and TRBJ1-2; 7 central nucleotides agree with TRBD1. The source material was CD8+ T cells from PBMCs. This clonotype was obtained from a human donor with multiple sclerosis. This receptor has the CDR3 CATSDRQGPTYGYTF. The DNA sequence is given as TGTGCCACCAGCGACCGACAGGGCCCCACCTATGGCTACACCTTC.